A single sample is the source of the 2 T cell receptor beta chains below, sequenced in a study of T cells after posttransplantation cyclophosphamide. Cells defined as naive were viable CD3+CD4+ or CD3+CD8+ and CCR7+CD45RA+CD45RO-CD95-CD27+CD28+. Sequenced by immunoSEQ multiplex PCR; TCRdb stores in-frame clones only, minus some. The sample has fewer than 35,000 clones, roughly 91% seen once; the top ten hold 0.1%. Material for sequencing was naive CD4+ T cells sorted from blood. These TCRs come from a man aged 30 to 45 in good health and a related stem cell transplant donor.

The V call is TRBV10-3, the J call TRBJ1-6; D unresolved. The CDR3 has 14 amino acids. Germline values: CDR1 ENHRY, CDR2 SYGVKD. Trimming took 4 bases from V and 6 from J, leaving 10 bases between them. This CDR3 is CAISGLAGNSPLHF. The CDR3, as DNA: TGTGCCATCAGTGGCTTGGCGGGTAATTCACCCCTCCACTTT.

The rearrangement uses TRBV4-3 and TRBJ1-1; D remains ambiguous. From germline, CDR1 is LGHNA and CDR2 YSLEER. CDR3 length: 13 amino acids. V lost 0 bases and J lost 10, with 12 bases in between. Here the CDR3 reads CASSQDLRGTAFF. The DNA for the CDR3 is TGCGCCAGCAGCCAAGACCTCCGGGGTACAGCTTTCTTT.